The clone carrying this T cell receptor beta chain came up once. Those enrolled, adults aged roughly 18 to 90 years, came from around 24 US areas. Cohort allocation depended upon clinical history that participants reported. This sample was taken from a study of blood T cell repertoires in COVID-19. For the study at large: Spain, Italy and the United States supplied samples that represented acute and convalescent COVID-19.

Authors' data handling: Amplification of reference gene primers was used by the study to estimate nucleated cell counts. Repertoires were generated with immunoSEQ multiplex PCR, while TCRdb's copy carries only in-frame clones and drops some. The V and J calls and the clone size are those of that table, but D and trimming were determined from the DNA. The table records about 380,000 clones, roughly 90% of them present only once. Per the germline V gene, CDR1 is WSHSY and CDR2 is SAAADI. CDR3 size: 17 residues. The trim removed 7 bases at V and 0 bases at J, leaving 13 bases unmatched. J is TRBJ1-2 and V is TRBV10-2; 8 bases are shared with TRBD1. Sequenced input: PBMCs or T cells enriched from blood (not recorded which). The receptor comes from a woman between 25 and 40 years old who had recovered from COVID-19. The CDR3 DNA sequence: TGCGCCAGCACCCGTTGGGGACAGGTGGGATCTAACTATGGCTACACCTTC. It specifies CASTRWGQVGSNYGYTF.